The source of this T cell receptor (beta chain) is a study of metastatic and nonmetastatic thyroid tumors. Across the study: The comparison covered peripheral blood and tumor or nodule tissue in malignant and benign thyroid patients. Findings and limits, study-wide: For both blood and tumor, malignant thyroid tumors reportedly showed significantly higher TCR beta diversity than benign nodules did.

The trim removed 4 bases at V and 8 bases at J, leaving 14 bases unmatched. The CDR3 covers 17 residues. CDR1 and CDR2 (germline): DFQATT, SNEGSKA (reference sequence). A word on this clone: Its antigen is not known.

Thyroid surgery took place with no prior treatment in any patient. Using MiXCR, TCRdb re-called clones from the PCR reads. The sample yields tens of thousands of clones, approximately 31% seen once. Sequencing used blood. The rearrangement joins TRBV20-1 to TRBJ2-1, with 13 bases identical to TRBD2. The receptor was derived from a female donor with papillary thyroid cancer or a benign thyroid nodule (not recorded which). Some clones in this sample may be carry-over from other donors' samples. The CDR3 protein is CSAISGLAGESYYEQFF. CDR3 DNA: TGCAGTGCTATCTCCGGACTAGCGGGAGAGTCTTACTATGAGCAGTTCTTC.